This T cell receptor beta chain was obtained from a study of T cell responses to AZD1222 COVID-19 vaccine. General study results and limits: Seropositive AZD1222 recipients at baseline numbered only five or six. Possibly, clonal diversity was underestimated; donors were largely white British and included more females. Repertoires were obtained solely post-peak T cell response.

From germline, CDR1 is SNHLY and CDR2 FYNNEI. This CDR3 is built from 11 residues. V shed 6 bases and J shed 4 bases, with 7 bases lying between them. Second-dose intervals near 4 or 12 weeks were combined. Comments on this clone: The target antigen is unknown.

The assay was immunoSEQ multiplex PCR, and TCRdb's table has in-frame clones only and misses some. The table shows more than 70,000 clones, with 90% occurring only once. The TCR sequence derives from an adult who received the AZD1222 COVID-19 vaccine. The J gene is TRBJ2-7, the V gene TRBV2; no firm D call. The sequenced sample was peripheral blood, obtained 28 days after the second AZD1222 dose. The DNA of the CDR3 is TGTGCCAGCAGCGAGGAGTACGAGCAGTACTTC. Translation gives CASSEEYEQYF.